This TCR beta chain originates from a study (dated by TCRdb to the mid-2010s). Remarks on this clonotype: The specificity of this receptor is unknown. Base-call qualities are not available, and no considerably larger clone is one nucleotide away.

The V end gives up 4 bases and the J end 5 bases, leaving 6 bases in the junction not matched to a gene. Reading the germline V gene (reference sequence) gives CDR1 SEHNR and CDR2 FQNEAQ. The CDR3 measures 14 amino acids from cysteine to phenylalanine. The entry retains the CDR3 DNA only, 42 bases that are in frame from base 1. Libraries were built with RT-PCR. The listed sequencing device is Illumina MiSeq. The public sequencing data were trimmed at Q25 with fastp and processed into clonotypes with MiXCR by TCRdb, which kept only in-frame beta chains. Duplicate CDR3 protein sequences are folded into a single record with the most common DNA and genes. For this sample the table gives about 700,000 distinct CDR3 sequences, of which 14% were detected only once. Roughly 3.6% of the sample is held by the ten biggest clonotypes.

Recombination linked TRBV7-9 to TRBJ1-2; 8 bases in between match TRBD1. This TCR was recovered from a female donor in good health, serving as a healthy control. Sequencing was carried out using memory CD4+ T cells from blood. At the DNA level, the sequence is TGTGCCAGCAGCTGGGCTGACAGGGGATATGGCTACACCTTC. The translation is CASSWADRGYGYTF.